The 22 T cell receptor beta chains reported below all come from one sample, sequenced in a study of cytomegalovirus exposure and HLA in healthy donors. 60 Vbeta and 13 Jbeta primers were used in PCR. Method: immunoSEQ multiplex PCR; TCRdb's copy keeps in-frame clones and lacks some. This repertoire shows about 180,000 clones, around 82% found once; its top ten account for 0.38%. The sequencing input was PBMCs. The receptors originated from a boy between 2 and 10 years old in good health and CMV-seronegative.

The chain has TRBV5-6 and TRBJ2-6; D ambiguous. CDR1 and CDR2 (germline): SGHDT, YYEEEE. The CDR3 has 13 amino acids. V lost 7 bases to trimming and J lost 0 bases, with 5 bases between them. Here the CDR3 reads CASGPSGANVLTF. The CDR3 DNA sequence: TGTGCCAGCGGCCCCTCTGGGGCCAACGTCCTGACTTTC.

This clone was seen a few times. V and J are TRBV4-2 and TRBJ2-1; TRBD1 matches at 10 bases. Germline V gives CDR1 LGHNA, CDR2 YNFKEQ. The CDR3 has 17 residues. Losses at the gene ends were 1 base for V and 5 bases for J; bases not matched to a gene: 8. The CDR3 loop reads CASSQGVQDRGNNEQFF. The CDR3, as DNA: TGTGCCAGCAGCCAAGGGGTTCAGGACAGGGGGAACAATGAGCAGTTCTTC.

This chain connects TRBV10-3 to TRBJ2-7; TRBD1 matches 8 bases. CDR3 size: 18 residues. Germline CDR1 ENHRY, CDR2 SYGVKD. V lost 10 bases to trimming and J lost 2 bases; unmatched junction nucleotides: 22. This CDR3 is CATRRGSDRETGAYEQYF. The CDR3 bases are TGTGCCACCCGACGAGGCTCGGACAGGGAGACAGGGGCCTACGAGCAGTACTTC.

The chain has TRBV15 and TRBJ2-5; D uncertain. Germline lookup yields CDR1 LNHNV and CDR2 YYDKDF (reference sequence). V lost 0 bases, J lost 5 bases, and 7 bases lay in between. This CDR3 has 13 residues. The CDR3 DNA reads TGTGCCACCAGCAGAGATGAGGTGGAGACCCAGTACTTC. The encoded protein is CATSRDEVETQYF. Full variable domain (outside the CDR3, taken from reference TRBV15 and TRBJ2-5): DAMVIQNPRYQVTQFGKPVTLSCSQTLNHNVMYWYQQKSSQAPKLLFHYYDKDFNNEADTPDNFQSRRPNTSFCFLDIRSPGLGDTAMYLCATSRDEVETQYFGPGTRLLVL.

The gene calls are TRBV2 and TRBJ2-1; 14 bases map to TRBD2. Germline V gives CDR1 SNHLY, CDR2 FYNNEI. The CDR3 is 13 amino acids. V lost 8 bases, J lost 14 bases, and 8 bases stayed unmatched. The CDR3 DNA is TGTGCCAGCGGGACTAGCGGGAGCTTCAGCGAGTTCTTC. This codes for CASGTSGSFSEFF. Variable domain in full (rest from reference TRBV2 and TRBJ2-1): EPEVTQTPSHQVTQMGQEVILRCVPISNHLYFYWYRQILGQKVEFLVSFYNNEISEKSEIFDDQFSVERPDGSNFTLKIRSTKLEDSAMYFCASGTSGSFSEFFGPGTRLTVL.

The V and J genes are TRBV27 and TRBJ2-7; 9 positions match TRBD2. The CDR3 loop spans 15 amino acids. Per the germline V gene, CDR1 is MNHEY and CDR2 is SMNVEV (reference sequence). The junction had 7 bases not matched to a gene; V was cut back by 3 bases and J by 4 bases. This chain's CDR3 is CASSLGVAGAYEQYF. The CDR3 DNA sequence: TGTGCCAGCAGTTTGGGGGTAGCGGGGGCGTACGAGCAGTACTTC.

This rearrangement joins TRBV4-1 to TRBJ1-1; D not resolved. Between the trimmed V and J ends, which lost 5 bases and 8 bases, there was a span of 15 bases. CDR3 length: 13 amino acids. Germline lookup yields CDR1 MGHRA and CDR2 YSYEKL. The CDR3 region is CASSYPGGPEAFF. The CDR3 coding sequence is TGCGCCAGCAGCTATCCGGGAGGACCAGAAGCTTTCTTT.

The J gene is TRBJ2-7, the V gene TRBV2; 8 bases are a match to TRBD2. CDR1 and CDR2 (germline): SNHLY, FYNNEI. The CDR3 loop spans 15 amino acids. The V gene end was trimmed by 4 bases and the J gene end by 6 bases; junction bases not matched to a gene: 11. The CDR3 sequence is CASSAERELQLEQYF. The CDR3 coding sequence is TGTGCCAGCAGTGCGGAGCGGGAGCTCCAGCTCGAGCAGTACTTC.

The chain joins TRBV7-9 to TRBJ2-3; 7 nucleotides line up with TRBD2. The CDR3 sequence is 15 residues long. Trimming at V came to 5 bases and at J to 4 bases, leaving 9 bases not matched to a gene. Germline V gene sequence: CDR1 SEHNR, CDR2 FQNEAQ (reference sequence). CDR3: CASSTFAGEADTQYF. Here the CDR3 DNA reads TGTGCCAGCAGCACGTTCGCGGGAGAAGCAGATACGCAGTATTTT.

The chain employs TRBV9 and TRBJ2-2; the match to TRBD2 covers 12 bases. The germline V gene has CDR1 SGDLS and CDR2 YYNGEE. The CDR3 spans 16 residues. The junction had 7 bases not matched to a gene; V was cut back by 3 bases and J by 7 bases. The CDR3 nucleotides are TGTGCCAGCAGCGGGAGACTAGCGGGAGTTGGCGGGGAGCTGTTTTTT. It translates to CASSGRLAGVGGELFF. Full variable domain (missing parts from reference TRBV9 and TRBJ2-2): DSGVTQTPKHLITATGQRVTLRCSPRSGDLSVYWYQQSLDQGLQFLIQYYNGEERAKGNILERFSAQQFPDLHSELNLSSLELGDSALYFCASSGRLAGVGGELFFGEGSRLTVL.

The chain employs TRBV29-1 and TRBJ2-5; 9 nucleotides line up with TRBD2. CDR1 is SQVTM, CDR2 ANQGSEA, per germline. The CDR3 consists of 13 residues. Unmatched junction bases numbered 6, after V lost 6 bases and J lost 4 bases. CDR3 sequence: CSVDSGSGETQYF. The CDR3 DNA reads TGCAGCGTAGATAGCGGGAGTGGAGAGACCCAGTACTTC.

This sequence joins TRBV7-3 and TRBJ2-7; D might be TRBD2 (7 bases). Germline values: CDR1 SGHTA, CDR2 FQGTGA. The germline V and J ends were trimmed by 0 bases and 6 bases, with 15 bases remaining between them. The CDR3 covers 15 residues. CDR3 sequence: CASSLTSAGHGEQYF. The CDR3 bases are TGTGCCAGCAGCTTAACGTCAGCGGGACATGGCGAGCAGTACTTC.

The rearrangement links TRBV5-6 to TRBJ2-7; D call uncertain. CDR3 length: 13 residues. Germline loops: CDR1 SGHDT, CDR2 YYEEEE. V lost 2 bases and J lost 5, with 11 bases in between. As DNA, the CDR3 is TGTGCCAGCAGCTTAGAGCTAACCCACGAGCAGTACTTC. This codes for CASSLELTHEQYF. The full variable domain, with the rest looked up from reference TRBV5-6 and TRBJ2-7, is DAGVTQSPTHLIKTRGQQVTLRCSPKSGHDTVSWYQQALGQGPQFIFQYYEEEERQRGNFPDRFSGHQFPNYSSELNVNALLLGDSALYLCASSLELTHEQYFGPGTRLTVT.

This clone was observed once. The gene calls are TRBV9 and TRBJ2-1; a possible D gene is TRBD1 (6 bases). V lost 4 bases and J 1 base, leaving 15 bases between the germline ends. CDR3 length: 16 amino acids. Germline assignment: CDR1 SGDLS and CDR2 YYNGEE. DNA of the CDR3: TGTGCCAGCAGCCACAGGGCGGGCCATTCCTACAATGAGCAGTTCTTC. Amino acids: CASSHRAGHSYNEQFF.

The V gene is TRBV28, the J gene TRBJ2-3; D gene uncertain. Germline CDR1 MDHEN, CDR2 SYDVKM. CDR3 length: 11 residues. V shed 7 bases and J shed 1 base, with 3 bases lying between them. The CDR3 loop is CASTGTDTQYF. In nucleotides, the CDR3 is TGTGCCAGCACAGGCACAGATACGCAGTATTTT. The full variable domain, in which reference TRBV28 and TRBJ2-3 provide the parts outside the CDR3, is DVKVTQSSRYLVKRTGEKVFLECVQDMDHENMFWYRQDPGLGLRLIYFSYDVKMKEKGDIPEGYSVSREKKERFSLILESASTNQTSMYLCASTGTDTQYFGPGTRLTVL.

The V and J genes are TRBV28 and TRBJ1-5, with 8 nucleotides matching TRBD1. The germline CDR1 and CDR2 sequences are MDHEN and SYDVKM. Trimming at V came to 6 bases and at J to 0 bases, leaving 10 bases not matched to a gene. This CDR3 comprises 17 residues. The CDR3 DNA reads as TGTGCCAGCAGCACAGGACAGGGTCAATATAGCAATCAGCCCCAGCATTTT. This translates into CASSTGQGQYSNQPQHF.

The J gene is TRBJ2-2, the V gene TRBV4-2, with 15 bases lining up with TRBD2. With 2 bases clipped from V and 5 bases from J, the junction kept 6 bases outside the gene matches. There are 18 residues in the CDR3. Germline V CDR1 and CDR2: LGHNA, YNFKEQ. The CDR3 DNA sequence: TGTGCCAGCAGCCAAACCGGGACTAGCGGGAGGTGGACCGGGGAGCTGTTTTTT. This encodes CASSQTGTSGRWTGELFF.

The rearrangement joins TRBV2 to TRBJ2-7, with a tentative D call TRBD1 (5 bases). V was clipped by 6 bases and J by 6 bases, with 9 bases between them. CDR3 size: 11 residues. The germline V gene encodes CDR1 SNHLY and CDR2 FYNNEI. The CDR3 region is CASRQGIEQYF. The CDR3, as DNA: TGTGCCAGCAGGCAGGGAATCGAGCAGTACTTC.

V gene TRBV7-2 combines with J gene TRBJ1-2, with 8 bases matching TRBD1. The V and J ends lost 5 bases and 3 bases, in that order; junction bases with no gene match: 5. CDR1 SGHTA and CDR2 FQGNSA come from the germline V gene. The CDR3 is 14 residues long. For the CDR3, the DNA is TGTGCCAGCAGCCAGCGACAGGGGCACTATGGCTACACCTTC. The encoded protein is CASSQRQGHYGYTF.

This chain uses TRBV5-1 with TRBJ2-2, with 8 nucleotides matching TRBD1. J gave up 7 bases and V 4 bases, and 12 bases lay outside the gene matches. Germline lookup yields CDR1 SGHRS and CDR2 YFSETQ. The CDR3 totals 16 residues. The CDR3 DNA sequence: TGCGCCAGCAGCCCGCCGCCGACAGGGGAAGTCGGGGAGCTGTTTTTT. Protein: CASSPPPTGEVGELFF.

This clone was recorded a few times. V gene TRBV18 combines with J gene TRBJ2-7, with 8 nucleotides matching TRBD2. After removal of 6 bases from V and 3 bases from J, the junction contained 7 bases not matched to a gene. CDR1 and CDR2 from the germline V gene are KGHSH and LQKENI. This CDR3 region has 14 residues. The CDR3 bases are TGTGCCAGCTCTCCGCGGCGGGAGGACTACGAGCAGTACTTC. Translation: CASSPRREDYEQYF.

This clone was counted between two and nine times. The chain is built from TRBV6-5 and TRBJ1-1, with D maybe TRBD1 (6 bases). Germline values: CDR1 MNHEY, CDR2 SVGAGI. This CDR3 region has 14 residues. V gave up 7 bases and J gave up 5 bases, with 17 bases separating them. DNA of the CDR3: TGTGCCAGCATTGCACAGGGTTTTGGGACTGAAGCTTTCTTT. Protein: CASIAQGFGTEAFF.